Reported below is one T cell receptor beta chain. Antigen unknown. J was trimmed by 7 bases and V by 2 bases; bases with no gene match: 19. Looked up from germline, CDR1 is SNHLY and CDR2 is FYNNEI. This CDR3 has 18 amino acids. The data were taken from a study of cytomegalovirus exposure and HLA in healthy donors. General study results and limits: Among the CMV-associated chains, three were confirmed in vitro as specific for CMV antigens. As was reported, the classifier diagnosed cytomegalovirus status with high specificity and sensitivity.

Using immunoSEQ multiplex PCR, the repertoire was profiled, and TCRdb retains in-frame clones only, with some absent. This table has under 150,000 clones, 85% to 90% appearing once. This rearrangement joins TRBV2 to TRBJ2-5, with 7 nucleotides matching TRBD2. Material for sequencing was PBMCs. This receptor was identified in a young man in good health and CMV-seropositive. The CDR3 loop reads CASSEWGKTGLPKATQYF. The CDR3 nucleotides read TGTGCCAGCAGTGAATGGGGAAAAACGGGACTACCAAAAGCGACCCAGTACTTC.